This T cell receptor beta chain was sequenced for a study of cytomegalovirus exposure and HLA in healthy donors. Germline-derived CDR1 and CDR2 are SGDLS and YYNGEE. With 3 bases removed from V and 3 bases from J, the gap between germline ends came to 10 bases. This CDR3 has 14 amino acids. A multiplex PCR was run with 60 Vbeta primers and 13 Jbeta primers. The repertoire was sequenced with immunoSEQ multiplex PCR; TCRdb's copy has only in-frame clones and lacks some. The sample includes under 250,000 clones, approximately 85% seen only once; the top ten take 2.7%. J is TRBJ2-1 and V is TRBV9; D is perhaps TRBD2 (6 bases). This clonotype originated in a woman aged 40-49 years in good health and CMV-seronegative. The sample comprised PBMCs. The CDR3, as DNA: TGTGCCAGCAGCGCACCCGGGGGCTACAATGAGCAGTTCTTC. It encodes CASSAPGGYNEQFF.